The clone carrying this T cell receptor (beta chain) was detected ten times or more. Antigen unknown. The germline V gene has CDR1 SGHTA and CDR2 FQGNSA. The CDR3 is 13 residues long. The germline V and J ends were trimmed by 5 bases and 3 bases, with 8 bases remaining between them. The sample originates from a study of shared clonotypes between healthy human individuals. Study-level results: Between several donors, naive CD4 clonotypes were shared at a level of about 5%.

CD8 cells regarded as naive lacked CD45RO, were positively chosen for CCR7, and omitted terminally differentiated effector memory CD45RA+ cells. A deep-level run was used for the assay. Clones were sequenced by immunoSEQ multiplex PCR, and TCRdb holds only the in-frame ones, with some missing. The profile shows hundreds of thousands of clones, 80% to 95% of them singletons. This chain uses TRBV7-2 with TRBJ2-1, with D perhaps TRBD2 (6 bases). The TCR was taken from a man in his thirties or forties in good health. Sequenced: naive CD8+ T cells sorted from blood. CDR3 residues: CASSLTSYNEQFF. The CDR3 nucleotides read TGTGCCAGCAGCCTGACTAGCTACAATGAGCAGTTCTTC.